What follows describes a single TCR beta chain. Germline V gene lookup returns CDR1 LGHDT and CDR2 YNNKEL (reference sequence). V was cut by 2 bases and J by 5 bases, with 10 bases left in between. This CDR3 is 13 amino acids long. This sample was taken from a study of blood T cells in healthy people across ages. The authors ran a second PCR of about 6 to 11 cycles using a sample-barcoded 5' primer and a J-beta primer mix. Each CDR3 protein gets one entry after TCRdb re-called the 5' RACE reads with MiXCR. In the table there are approximately 800,000 distinct CDR3 sequences, more than 35% of which are singletons.

J is TRBJ2-7 and V is TRBV3-1, with a possible D match to TRBD2 (5 bases). The receptor was derived from a man aged 80 or over in good health. Sequenced material: blood. This chain's CDR3 is CASSQRSGNEQYF. The DNA for the CDR3 is TGTGCCAGCAGCCAACGGTCCGGGAACGAGCAGTACTTC.